Listed below are T cell receptor beta chains from one sample, sequenced in a study of T-cell memory formation after mild COVID-19. TCRdb reprocessed the 5' RACE reads via MiXCR and lists one record per CDR3 protein. The sample carries 350,000 to 450,000 distinct CDR3 sequences, approximately 25% recorded once. The sequenced sample consisted of PBMCs or a T cell subset sorted from them (not recorded which). These TCRs come from an adult woman who had mild COVID-19 (a few samples of this study predate the infection). Cell type and time point are not known. Both conserved end residues are part of each CDR3. Fields, in order: J gene, clone size, D gene, CDR3 length, V gene, CDR3 DNA, CDR3 protein. D genes are given only for firm matches. Not all rows give a size; the values are once, few, many and, for expanded clones, a class.

TRBJ2-1,.,TRBD1,19,TRBV5-6,TGTGCCAGCAGCCAGGATGGACAGGGTAGATCGGCCTCCTACAATGAGCAGTTCTTC,CASSQDGQGRSASYNEQFF
TRBJ1-1,.,.,14,TRBV10-3,TGTGCCATCAGTGAGTCTTCGGCGTACACTGAAGCTTTCTTT,CAISESSAYTEAFF
TRBJ2-3,.,.,15,TRBV9,TGTGCCAGCAGCGTAGGAGGAGGGGAAGGAGATACGCAGTATTTT,CASSVGGGEGDTQYF
TRBJ2-1,.,.,14,TRBV5-1,TGCGCCAGCAGCTTGGGGCGATCAGGGGATGAGCAGTTCTTC,CASSLGRSGDEQFF
TRBJ1-2,.,TRBD1,14,TRBV6-1,TGTGCCAGCAGTGACGCCACAGGGGTATATGGCTACACCTTC,CASSDATGVYGYTF
TRBJ1-1,.,TRBD1,16,TRBV3-1,TGTGCCAGCAGCCAAGGGGGTTTCAGGGGGCGCACTGAAGCTTTCTTT,CASSQGGFRGRTEAFF
TRBJ2-1,.,TRBD2,17,TRBV4-3,TGCGCCAGCAGCCAAGATCGAGCGGGAGGACTCTACAATGAGCAGTTCTTC,CASSQDRAGGLYNEQFF
TRBJ1-6,.,.,13,TRBV18,TGTGCCAGCTCACCAGAGGGGTCACCCACCCTCCACTTT,CASSPEGSPTLHF
TRBJ2-5,.,.,17,TRBV4-1,TGCGCCAGCAGCCAGGCATTTGGCGGCACAGCCCAGGAGACCCAGTACTTC,CASSQAFGGTAQETQYF
TRBJ2-1,.,.,13,TRBV7-3,TGTGCCAGCAGCCCTGGAGGGTTCAATGAGCAGTTCTTC,CASSPGGFNEQFF
TRBJ2-3,.,TRBD2,15,TRBV6-1,TGTGCCAGCAGTTTAAGCGGGGGTCAGCCAGATACGCAGTATTTT,CASSLSGGQPDTQYF
TRBJ1-2,few,TRBD1,15,TRBV5-6,TGTGCCAGCAGCTTGTTGACAGGGGCGTCCGATGCCTACACCTTC,CASSLLTGASDAYTF
TRBJ2-6,.,.,15,TRBV11-2,TGTGCCAGCCGCCGGGGGGCGGCTGGGGCCAACGTCCTGACTTTC,CASRRGAAGANVLTF
TRBJ2-2,.,.,14,TRBV4-1,TGCGCCAGCAGCCAAGCAAGGAGCACCGGGGAGCTGTTTTTT,CASSQARSTGELFF
TRBJ2-7,few,TRBD2,17,TRBV27,TGTGCCAGCAGATCTGAAATGCTAGCGGGAGGCTCGGGGGAGCAGTACTTC,CASRSEMLAGGSGEQYF
TRBJ2-1,few,TRBD2,18,TRBV4-2,TGTGCCAGCAGCCCACGGACTAGCGGGGTCCCTGTCGGCAATGAGCAGTTCTTC,CASSPRTSGVPVGNEQFF
TRBJ2-1,.,.,12,TRBV3-1,TGTGCCAGCAGCCCCGGGGTAGCTAAGCAGTTCTTC,CASSPGVAKQFF
TRBJ1-6,many,TRBD1,16,TRBV9,TGTGCCAGCAGCCCCCGGACAGGGTCGAATAATTCACCCCTCCACTTT,CASSPRTGSNNSPLHF
TRBJ2-7,.,TRBD2,14,TRBV20-1,TGCAGTGCTAGACGACTAGCGGGAACCTACGAGCAGTACTTC,CSARRLAGTYEQYF
TRBJ2-1,.,.,13,TRBV14,TGTGCCAGCAGGTCCGAGTCTTACAATGAGCAGTTCTTC,CASRSESYNEQFF
TRBJ2-5,many,TRBD2,13,TRBV10-2,TGCGCCAGCGGCGGGTATAGCGGGGAGACCCAGTACTTC,CASGGYSGETQYF
TRBJ1-1,.,.,14,TRBV4-1,TGCGCCAGCAGCCAAACTTGGGGCAAACCGGGAGCTTTCTTT,CASSQTWGKPGAFF
TRBJ2-2,few,.,18,TRBV4-1,TGCGCCAGCAGCCAAGAGACAAGAGGGACACACCAAACCGGGGAGCTGTTTTTT,CASSQETRGTHQTGELFF
TRBJ2-1,few,TRBD2,16,TRBV24-1,TGTGCCACCAGTGATCCGGCTAGCGGGAGTGTCTATGAGCAGTTCTTC,CATSDPASGSVYEQFF
TRBJ1-2,few,TRBD1,14,TRBV5-5,TGTGCCAGCAGCTTCGGTACAGGGGGGGATGGCTACACCTTC,CASSFGTGGDGYTF
TRBJ1-6,.,.,12,TRBV7-2,TGTGCCAGCAGCCCAGGGAGGCCGCCCCTCCACTTT,CASSPGRPPLHF
TRBJ2-4,few,.,11,TRBV30,TGTGCCTTGGAACAGGGAAACATTCAGTACTTC,CALEQGNIQYF
TRBJ1-2,few,.,14,TRBV15,TGTGCCACCAGCAGAGATCGGGTCAACTATGGCTACACCTTC,CATSRDRVNYGYTF
TRBJ2-1,.,TRBD2,19,TRBV7-9,TGTGCCAGCAGCTTTCCCTTGACTAGCGGGAGATCCCAGTGGGATGAGCAGTTCTTC,CASSFPLTSGRSQWDEQFF
TRBJ2-7,.,.,14,TRBV15,TGTGCCACCAGCAGAGTTCCAGAGACCTACGAGCAGTACTTC,CATSRVPETYEQYF
TRBJ2-7,few,TRBD1,12,TRBV20-1,TGCAGTGCTGGAACAGGGGTCTACGAGCAGTACTTC,CSAGTGVYEQYF
TRBJ2-2,.,.,15,TRBV12-3/TRBV12-4,TGTGCCAGCAGTTTAATCTTTCGTGGCACCGGGGAGCTGTTTTTT,CASSLIFRGTGELFF